A single sample is the source of the 14 T cell receptor beta chains below, sequenced in a study of blood T cells in healthy people across ages. A second PCR of about 6 to 12 cycles used a sample-barcoded 5' primer and a J-beta primer mix. TCRdb reanalysed the 5' RACE reads using MiXCR and keeps one entry per CDR3 protein. The data show nearly 1 million distinct CDR3 sequences, roughly half seen once. The specimen sequenced was blood. Receptors originate from a woman aged 55 to 70 in good health.

This clonotype has a handful of counts. V gene TRBV7-2 combines with J gene TRBJ2-3, with a weak D call TRBD1 (6 bases). V gave up 4 bases and J gave up 1 base, with 15 bases separating them. CDR1 and CDR2 (germline): SGHTA, FQGNSA. The CDR3 is 16 amino acids. The chain's CDR3 is CASSSSTGPGTDTQYF. The CDR3 nucleotides are TGTGCCAGCAGCTCATCGACAGGTCCGGGCACAGATACGCAGTATTTT.

The J gene is TRBJ2-1, the V gene TRBV20-1; 13 bases are a match to TRBD2. Germline V gene lookup returns CDR1 DFQATT and CDR2 SNEGSKA (reference sequence). The CDR3 is 14 amino acids. Trimming removed 6 bases from V and 7 bases from J; junction bases left unmatched: 6. The CDR3 DNA is TGCAGTGCCCCCGGGACTAGCGGGGCTAATGAGCAGTTCTTC. Translation gives CSAPGTSGANEQFF.

A few counts support this clonotype. The gene calls are TRBV4-1 and TRBJ2-6, with D uncertain. The CDR3 has 16 residues. The germline V gene encodes CDR1 MGHRA and CDR2 YSYEKL. V lost 0 bases and J lost 0, with 6 bases in between. In DNA, the CDR3 is TGCGCCAGCAGCCAAGAGCCCTACTCTGGGGCCAACGTCCTGACTTTC. The encoded protein is CASSQEPYSGANVLTF.

This clonotype was picked up a small number of times. The chain carries TRBV18 and TRBJ2-5; D gene unclear. V dropped 2 bases and J dropped 11 bases, with 15 bases sitting between them. Germline values: CDR1 KGHSH, CDR2 LQKENI. The CDR3 has 13 amino acids. CDR3 sequence (DNA): TGTGCCAGCTCACCAACGGAAAGTAATGAGCAGTACTTC. The encoded protein is CASSPTESNEQYF.

The chain carries TRBV4-2 and TRBJ2-7; the D is unclear. This CDR3 region has 14 residues. Germline-derived CDR1 and CDR2 are LGHNA and YNFKEQ. V was pared by 0 bases and J by 7 bases, with 13 bases between. In DNA form, the CDR3 reads TGTGCCAGCAGCCAAGAAACCCGGAAGGGTGAGCAGTACTTC. Encoded protein: CASSQETRKGEQYF.

The CDR3 bases are TGTGCCAGCAGGACGGACAGTTATAGCAATCAGCCCCAGCATTTT. It specifies CASRTDSYSNQPQHF. The genes are TRBV2 and TRBJ1-5, with D possibly TRBD1 on 6 matching bases. Germline lookup yields CDR1 SNHLY and CDR2 FYNNEI. The CDR3 length is 15 residues. Trimming removed 6 bases at V and 0 bases at J, with 12 bases between.

The CDR3 spells CASSSRTGVGNEQFF. CDR3 nucleotide sequence: TGTGCCAGCAGTTCCCGGACAGGGGTTGGCAATGAGCAGTTCTTC. The V call is TRBV28, the J call TRBJ2-1; TRBD1 matches at 9 bases. The trim removed 4 bases at V and 6 bases at J, leaving 7 bases unmatched. This CDR3 region has 15 residues. The germline V gene encodes CDR1 MDHEN and CDR2 SYDVKM.

There are a few counts of this clonotype. The rearrangement joins TRBV20-1 to TRBJ2-1; unclear D gene. Between the trimmed V and J ends, which lost 1 base and 1 base, there was a span of 5 bases. The CDR3 runs 13 residues. CDR1 DFQATT and CDR2 SNEGSKA come from the germline V gene (reference sequence). This chain's CDR3 is CSARVVSYNEQFF. Written as DNA, the CDR3 is TGCAGTGCTAGAGTCGTTTCCTACAATGAGCAGTTCTTC.

The CDR3 coding sequence is TGCAGTGCTACAGGACAGGCCGGCACAGATACGCAGTATTTT. Translation: CSATGQAGTDTQYF. V gene TRBV20-1 combines with J gene TRBJ2-3; 7 bases agree with TRBD1. CDR1 and CDR2 (germline): DFQATT, SNEGSKA (reference sequence). V was pared by 4 bases and J by 1 base, with 5 bases of the junction left unmatched. The CDR3 is 14 amino acids.

There are many counts of this clonotype. This chain joins TRBV12-3 or TRBV12-4 and TRBJ1-2, with D unresolved. Trimming left V 6 bases short and J 2 bases short, with 13 bases between. The CDR3 loop spans 14 amino acids. The DNA for the CDR3 is TGTGCCAGCAGAAATCAGGACGGGAACTATGGCTACACCTTC. Its protein product is CASRNQDGNYGYTF.

The V and J genes are TRBV3-1 and TRBJ2-5; a weak D match, TRBD2 (5 bases). This CDR3 comprises 18 residues. The germline V gene encodes CDR1 LGHDT and CDR2 YNNKEL (reference sequence). V dropped 1 base and J dropped 5 bases, with 23 bases sitting between them. The CDR3 sequence is CASSQVFIKTSRRETQYF. In DNA, the CDR3 is TGTGCCAGCAGCCAAGTCTTCATTAAGACATCCCGGAGGGAGACCCAGTACTTC.

The rearrangement uses TRBV27 and TRBJ1-6; D is unclear. V was cut by 4 bases and J by 5 bases, with 12 bases left in between. The CDR3 has 15 residues. The germline gives CDR1 MNHEY, CDR2 SMNVEV (reference sequence). In DNA form, the CDR3 reads TGTGCCAGCAGTTCCCTCGGGCCAAATAATTCACCCCTCCACTTT. It codes for CASSSLGPNNSPLHF.

This clonotype was observed once. The chain is built from TRBV5-1 and TRBJ2-7; D possibly uses TRBD1 or TRBD2 (5 bases each). In germline, CDR1 is SGHRS, CDR2 YFSETQ. V was cut by 0 bases and J by 3 bases, with 13 bases left in between. The CDR3 runs to 15 residues. CDR3 coding DNA: TGCGCCAGCAGCTTGGAATGGGGGTCCTACTACGAGCAGTACTTC. It encodes CASSLEWGSYYEQYF.

The chain uses TRBV7-6 and TRBJ2-3; maybe TRBD1 (6 bases). Trimming shortened V by 5 bases and J by 6 bases, and 21 bases separated the two germline ends. CDR1 SGHVS and CDR2 FNYEAQ come from the germline V gene. This CDR3 is built from 16 residues. CDR3 amino acids: CASSTSVGGAGDTQYF. The CDR3 DNA follows: TGTGCCAGCAGCACAAGCGTAGGGGGTGCCGGGGATACGCAGTATTTT.